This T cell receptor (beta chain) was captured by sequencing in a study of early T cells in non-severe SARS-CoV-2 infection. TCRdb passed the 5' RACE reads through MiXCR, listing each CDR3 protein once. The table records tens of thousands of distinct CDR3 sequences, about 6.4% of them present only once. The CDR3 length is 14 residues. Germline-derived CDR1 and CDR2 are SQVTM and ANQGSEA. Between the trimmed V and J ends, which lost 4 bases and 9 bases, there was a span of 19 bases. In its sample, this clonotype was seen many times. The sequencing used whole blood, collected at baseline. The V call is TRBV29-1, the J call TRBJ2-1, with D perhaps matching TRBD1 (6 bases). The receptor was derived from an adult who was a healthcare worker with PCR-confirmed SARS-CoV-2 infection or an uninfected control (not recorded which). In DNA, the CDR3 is TGCAGCGTTGTCAGTACAGGGTATGATACTGAGCAGTTCTTC. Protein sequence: CSVVSTGYDTEQFF.